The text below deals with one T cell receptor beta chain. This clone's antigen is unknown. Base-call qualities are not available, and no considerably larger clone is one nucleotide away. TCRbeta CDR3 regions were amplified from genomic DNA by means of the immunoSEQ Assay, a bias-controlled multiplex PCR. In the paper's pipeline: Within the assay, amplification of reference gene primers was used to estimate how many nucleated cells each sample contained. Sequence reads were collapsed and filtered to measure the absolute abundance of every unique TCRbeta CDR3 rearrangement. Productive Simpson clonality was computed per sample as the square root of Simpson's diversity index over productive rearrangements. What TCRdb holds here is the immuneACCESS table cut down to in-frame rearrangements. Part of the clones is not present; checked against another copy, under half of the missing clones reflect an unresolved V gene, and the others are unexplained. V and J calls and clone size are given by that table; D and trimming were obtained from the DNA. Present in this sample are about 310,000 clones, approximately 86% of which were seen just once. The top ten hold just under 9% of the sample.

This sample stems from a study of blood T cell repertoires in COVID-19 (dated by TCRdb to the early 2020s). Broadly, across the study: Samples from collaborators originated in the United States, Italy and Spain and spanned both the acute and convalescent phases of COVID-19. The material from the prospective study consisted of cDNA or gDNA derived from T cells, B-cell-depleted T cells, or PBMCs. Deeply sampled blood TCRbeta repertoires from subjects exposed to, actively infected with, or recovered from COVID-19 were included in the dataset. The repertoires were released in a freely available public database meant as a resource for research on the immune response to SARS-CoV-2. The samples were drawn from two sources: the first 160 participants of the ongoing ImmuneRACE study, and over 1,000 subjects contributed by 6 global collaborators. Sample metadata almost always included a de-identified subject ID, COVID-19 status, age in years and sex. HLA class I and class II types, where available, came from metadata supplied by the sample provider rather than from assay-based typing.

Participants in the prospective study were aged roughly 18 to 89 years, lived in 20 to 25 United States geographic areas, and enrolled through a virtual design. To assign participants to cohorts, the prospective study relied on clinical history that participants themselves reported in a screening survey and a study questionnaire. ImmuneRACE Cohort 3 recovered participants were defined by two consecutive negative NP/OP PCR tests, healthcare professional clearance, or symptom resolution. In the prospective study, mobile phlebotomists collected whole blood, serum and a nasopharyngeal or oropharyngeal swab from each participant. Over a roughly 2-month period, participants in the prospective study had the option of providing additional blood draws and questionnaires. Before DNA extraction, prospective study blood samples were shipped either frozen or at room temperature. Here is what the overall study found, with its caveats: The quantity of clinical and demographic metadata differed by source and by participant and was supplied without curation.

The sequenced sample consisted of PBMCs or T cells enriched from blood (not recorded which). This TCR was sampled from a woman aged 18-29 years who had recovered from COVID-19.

The DNA reads as follows: TGTGCCAGCAGCCCAGACCCACAGTCCTATGGCTACACCTTC. This gives the protein CASSPDPQSYGYTF. The rearranged segments are TRBV7-2 and TRBJ1-2; the D gene identity is not certain. For CDR1 and CDR2, the germline V gene lists SGHTA and FQGNSA. The CDR3 has 14 amino acids, counting the end cysteine and phenylalanine. The kept DNA is CDR3 alone, 42 bases in frame from the first base. V gives up 5 bases and J gives up 4 bases, and the segment between their germline ends measures 14 bases. The full variable domain, with segments outside the CDR3 supplied by the reference TRBV7-2 and TRBJ1-2 proteins, appears as GAGVSQSPSNKVTEKGKDVELRCDPISGHTALYWYRQSLGQGLEFLIYFQGNSAPDKSGLPSDRFSAERTGGSVSTLTIQRTQQEDSAVYLCASSPDPQSYGYTFGSGTRLTVV.